Listed here is a single T cell receptor beta chain. The table came from immunoSEQ multiplex PCR; TCRdb's copy has only in-frame clones and leaves some out. The sample shows tens of thousands of clones, under 90% of them seen only once. Germline loops: CDR1 LNHDA, CDR2 SQIVND (reference sequence). The CDR3 totals 17 residues. Trimming removed 4 bases from V and 5 bases from J; junction bases left unmatched: 5. This sample was included in a study of blood T cell repertoires in COVID-19. Study overall: Both acute and convalescent COVID-19 samples were obtained from the United States, Italy and Spain. The cDNA or gDNA used as material had been derived from T cells, B-cell-depleted T cells, or PBMCs.

The receptor was isolated from a human donor in a cohort sampled during active COVID-19. Sequenced input: peripheral blood. J is TRBJ2-2 and V is TRBV19, with 15 bases matching TRBD2. Here the CDR3 reads CASSTGLAGGRTGELFF. The DNA of the CDR3 is TGTGCCAGTAGTACGGGACTAGCGGGAGGAAGGACCGGGGAGCTGTTTTTT. The whole variable domain, remainder taken from reference TRBV19 and TRBJ2-2, is DGGITQSPKYLFRKEGQNVTLSCEQNLNHDAMYWYRQDPGQGLRLIYYSQIVNDFQKGDIAEGYSVSREKKESFPLTVTSAQKNPTAFYLCASSTGLAGGRTGELFFGEGSRLTVL.